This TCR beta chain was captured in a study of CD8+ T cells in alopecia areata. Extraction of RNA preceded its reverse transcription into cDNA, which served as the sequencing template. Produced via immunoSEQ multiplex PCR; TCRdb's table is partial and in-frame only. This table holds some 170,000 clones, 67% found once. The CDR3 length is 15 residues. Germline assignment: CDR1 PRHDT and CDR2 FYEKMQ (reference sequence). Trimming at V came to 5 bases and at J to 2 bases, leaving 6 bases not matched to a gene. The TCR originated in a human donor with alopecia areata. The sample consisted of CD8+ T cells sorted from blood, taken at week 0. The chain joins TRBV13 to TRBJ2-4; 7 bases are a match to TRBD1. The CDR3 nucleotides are TGTGCCAGCAGCCCTGAGGGGGCAACCAAAAACATTCAGTACTTC. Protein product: CASSPEGATKNIQYF. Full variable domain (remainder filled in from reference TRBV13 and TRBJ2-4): AAGVIQSPRHLIKEKRETATLKCYPIPRHDTVYWYQQGPGQDPQFLISFYEKMQSDKGSIPDRFSAQQFSDYHSELNMSSLELGDSALYFCASSPEGATKNIQYFGAGTRLSVL.